Listed below are T cell receptor beta chains from one sample, sequenced in a study of blood T cell repertoires in COVID-19. Clones were read by immunoSEQ multiplex PCR, and TCRdb kept only the in-frame ones, dropping some. The table includes 130,000 to 150,000 clones, about 90% detected once. Sequencing input: peripheral blood. The receptor set was obtained from a human donor in a cohort sampled during active COVID-19. The CDR3 runs from the conserved cysteine through the conserved F or W. Fields, in order: CDR3 length, V gene, clone size, J gene, D gene, CDR3 DNA, CDR3 protein. D genes are given only for firm matches. Some rows mark clone size as missing; the rest say once, few, many or name a class of expanded clone.

>14|TRBV11-2|.|TRBJ1-2|TRBD1
TGTGCCAGCAGCCCCGTTTACAGGGGAGGCGGCTACACCTTC
CASSPVYRGGGYTF
>19|TRBV6-2/TRBV6-3|.|TRBJ2-6|TRBD2
TGTGCCAGCAGTTACTCCCTACTGGCGGGAGGGATTGGGGCCAACGTCCTGACTTTC
CASSYSLLAGGIGANVLTF
>16|TRBV4-3|.|TRBJ2-1|TRBD2
TGCGCCAGCAGCCAAAATTTACTAGCGGGGACCAATGAGCAGTTCTTC
CASSQNLLAGTNEQFF
>14|TRBV18|.|TRBJ1-6|.
TGTGCCAGCTCACCTGGTGGGGGGGAATCACCCCTCCACTTT
CASSPGGGESPLHF
>15|TRBV7-2|once|TRBJ2-7|TRBD2
TGTGCCAGCAGCTTCTCTAGCGGGGGGGCCTATGAGCAGTACTTC
CASSFSSGGAYEQYF
>17|TRBV7-9|.|TRBJ2-7|TRBD1
TGTGCCAGCAGCTTAGGGACAGGGGGCTTGGGGTCCTACGAGCAGTACTTC
CASSLGTGGLGSYEQYF
>15|TRBV6-6|once|TRBJ1-6|TRBD1
TGTGCCAGCAGTTCCCGGACAGGATCTTTCTCACCCCTCCACTTT
CASSSRTGSFSPLHF
>16|TRBV24-1|.|TRBJ1-5|.
TGTGCCACCAGTGATGGATCAGGACAGCGCAATCAGCCCCAGCATTTT
CATSDGSGQRNQPQHF
>17|TRBV28|.|TRBJ2-1|TRBD2
TGTGCCAGCAGTTTAGAGACTAGCGGTGAAGAATACAATGAGCAGTTCTTC
CASSLETSGEEYNEQFF
>14|TRBV27|.|TRBJ2-3|TRBD2
TGTGCCAGCAGGTGGGGAGGGACCGCAGATACGCAGTATTTT
CASRWGGTADTQYF
>15|TRBV4-2|.|TRBJ2-4|.
TGTGCCAGCAGCCAAGGAGTCGGAGGGGAAAACATTCAGTACTTC
CASSQGVGGENIQYF
>15|TRBV10-3|.|TRBJ2-7|TRBD1
TGTGCCATCAGTGCAGGACAGGGGGGGAACTACGAGCAGTACTTC
CAISAGQGGNYEQYF
>14|TRBV15|.|TRBJ2-7|.
TGTGCCACCAGCACGGCTAGGAGGAGCTACGAGCAGTACTTC
CATSTARRSYEQYF
>14|TRBV4-3|.|TRBJ2-7|TRBD2
TGCGCCAGCAGCCAGATTAGCGGGGGGAGGGAGCAGTACTTC
CASSQISGGREQYF
>16|TRBV5-6|.|TRBJ1-5|.
TGTGCCAGCAGCTTGTTGGGGATGGGGGCGGGTCAGCCCCAGCATTTT
CASSLLGMGAGQPQHF
>14|TRBV30|.|TRBJ2-1|TRBD2
TGTGCCTGCCGCGGACTAGCGGGATCCAATGAGCAGTTCTTC
CACRGLAGSNEQFF
>15|TRBV5-1|.|TRBJ2-1|TRBD2
TGCGCCAGCAGCTTGCGACTAGCGGGAGGCGATGAGCAGTTCTTC
CASSLRLAGGDEQFF
>13|TRBV30|.|TRBJ1-5|.
TGTGCCTGGAGTTTGGCAGGCAATCAGCCCCAGCATTTT
CAWSLAGNQPQHF
>13|TRBV15|.|TRBJ2-5|.
TGTGCCACCAGCAGAGATCCGGGAGAGACCCAGTACTTC
CATSRDPGETQYF
>13|TRBV4-3|.|TRBJ1-1|.
TGCGCCAGCAGCCAGATCCGGGGGGCTGAAGCTTTCTTT
CASSQIRGAEAFF
>14|TRBV7-3|.|TRBJ1-6|.
TGTGCCAGCAGCTTAGGGGGGATTAATTCACCCCTCCACTTT
CASSLGGINSPLHF
>16|TRBV3-1/TRBV3-2|.|TRBJ1-5|.
TGTGCCAGCAGCCACGGGAGTGGGCGGGGAAATCAGCCCCAGCATTTT
CASSHGSGRGNQPQHF
>16|TRBV14|.|TRBJ2-7|TRBD2
TGTGCCAGCAGCCAAGGACGACTAGCACAAGGCTACGAGCAGTACTTC
CASSQGRLAQGYEQYF
>16|TRBV7-2|.|TRBJ2-2|TRBD1
TGTGCCAGCAGCAGTGGACAGGGGGCCTACACCGGGGAGCTGTTTTTT
CASSSGQGAYTGELFF
>18|TRBV3-1/TRBV3-2|.|TRBJ1-1|TRBD1
TGTGCCAGCAGCCAGGCCGGGACAGGGGGGTTTTTGAACACTGAAGCTTTCTTT
CASSQAGTGGFLNTEAFF
>16|TRBV7-9|once|TRBJ2-2|TRBD1
TGTGCCAGCAGCTTGCGTCCGGGACAGGTTACCGGGGAGCTGTTTTTT
CASSLRPGQVTGELFF
>14|TRBV5-1|few|TRBJ2-7|TRBD1
TGCGCCAGCAGCTTGGCGACAGGGGCGCGGGAGCAGTACTTC
CASSLATGAREQYF
>16|TRBV11-2|.|TRBJ2-1|.
TGTGCCAGTAGAACGAGGGCGGGGAGCTCCTACAATGAGCAGTTCTTC
CASRTRAGSSYNEQFF
>11|TRBV9|.|TRBJ2-7|.
TGTGCCAGCAGCGACTTATACGAGCAGTACTTC
CASSDLYEQYF
>14|TRBV5-1|.|TRBJ2-7|TRBD1
TGCGCCAGCAGCTGGCAGGGGGATCGTAACGAGCAGTACTTC
CASSWQGDRNEQYF
>15|TRBV7-2|.|TRBJ1-6|TRBD1
TGTGCCAGCAGCTTAGCAAGGGGGCTTCGTTCACCCCTCCACTTT
CASSLARGLRSPLHF
>19|TRBV11-3|.|TRBJ2-5|TRBD2
TGTGCCAGCAGACCCGGGACTAGCGGGAGTGGGGAACTTCCAGAGACCCAGTACTTC
CASRPGTSGSGELPETQYF
>15|TRBV15|.|TRBJ2-7|TRBD2
TGTGCCACCAGCAGAGATCGGGGGGAAGGATACGAGCAGTACTTC
CATSRDRGEGYEQYF
>17|TRBV4-2|once|TRBJ2-3|.
TGTGCCAGCAGCCAAGAGGGAGTCTACGAGAGCGCAGATACGCAGTATTTT
CASSQEGVYESADTQYF
>14|TRBV5-1|.|TRBJ1-1|TRBD1
TGCGCCAGCAGCTTGGCAGGGGGCCAGGGTGAAGCTTTCTTT
CASSLAGGQGEAFF
>14|TRBV5-1|.|TRBJ1-2|.
TGCGCCAGCGGCCCACGCGGGGGCGGCTATGGCTACACCTTC
CASGPRGGGYGYTF
>16|TRBV2|.|TRBJ1-5|TRBD1
TGTGCCAGCAGTTATTCCGGGACAGCCATCAATCAGCCCCAGCATTTT
CASSYSGTAINQPQHF
>14|TRBV2|.|TRBJ1-2|TRBD1
TGTGCCAGCAGTCTTAGGGACAGATACTATGGCTACACCTTC
CASSLRDRYYGYTF
>14|TRBV28|.|TRBJ2-1|.
TGTGCCAGCAGGGCTTCCCCGGGAGATATAGTGCAGTTCTTC
CASRASPGDIVQFF
>16|TRBV5-1|.|TRBJ1-3|TRBD1
TGCGCCAGCAGCTTGGCCGAGGGGGCATCTGGAAACACCATATATTTT
CASSLAEGASGNTIYF
>13|TRBV19|.|TRBJ2-3|.
TGTGCCAGTAGCCAATTCCGGGCAGATACGCAGTATTTT
CASSQFRADTQYF
>13|TRBV7-6|once|TRBJ2-5|.
TGTGCCAGCAGTAACAGGGACCAAGAGACCCAGTACTTC
CASSNRDQETQYF
>13|TRBV7-9|.|TRBJ2-7|TRBD1
TGTGCCAGCAGCTTGGACAGGGCCTACGAGCAGTACTTC
CASSLDRAYEQYF
>15|TRBV13|.|TRBJ2-7|.
TGTGCCAGCACCGTTAAGGAGTTTGAAAACTACGAGCAGTACTTC
CASTVKEFENYEQYF
>18|TRBV30|once|TRBJ2-3|TRBD2
TGTGCCTGGAGCGGTAGGGGTAGAGGGACTAGCGGCACAGATACGCAGTATTTT
CAWSGRGRGTSGTDTQYF
>15|TRBV27|.|TRBJ1-6|.
TGTGCCAGCAGTTTGTCCCGGGACAAGGGTTCACCCCTCCACTTT
CASSLSRDKGSPLHF
>14|TRBV9|.|TRBJ1-6|.
TGTGCCAGCAGCGTAAGGGGAGGTAATTCACCCCTCCACTTT
CASSVRGGNSPLHF
>14|TRBV30|.|TRBJ1-6|.
TGTGCCTGGAGTAAGGGAGGGACTAATTCACCCCTCCACTTT
CAWSKGGTNSPLHF
>14|TRBV27|.|TRBJ2-3|.
TGTGCCAGCACCTTGTTTGGGACATCAGATACGCAGTATTTT
CASTLFGTSDTQYF
>13|TRBV2|.|TRBJ2-7|TRBD2
TGTGCCAGCAGTCGACTAGCGGACTACGAGCAGTACTTC
CASSRLADYEQYF
>12|TRBV18|once|TRBJ2-1|.
TGTGCCAGCTCACCACCGTCCAGAACGCAGTTCTTC
CASSPPSRTQFF